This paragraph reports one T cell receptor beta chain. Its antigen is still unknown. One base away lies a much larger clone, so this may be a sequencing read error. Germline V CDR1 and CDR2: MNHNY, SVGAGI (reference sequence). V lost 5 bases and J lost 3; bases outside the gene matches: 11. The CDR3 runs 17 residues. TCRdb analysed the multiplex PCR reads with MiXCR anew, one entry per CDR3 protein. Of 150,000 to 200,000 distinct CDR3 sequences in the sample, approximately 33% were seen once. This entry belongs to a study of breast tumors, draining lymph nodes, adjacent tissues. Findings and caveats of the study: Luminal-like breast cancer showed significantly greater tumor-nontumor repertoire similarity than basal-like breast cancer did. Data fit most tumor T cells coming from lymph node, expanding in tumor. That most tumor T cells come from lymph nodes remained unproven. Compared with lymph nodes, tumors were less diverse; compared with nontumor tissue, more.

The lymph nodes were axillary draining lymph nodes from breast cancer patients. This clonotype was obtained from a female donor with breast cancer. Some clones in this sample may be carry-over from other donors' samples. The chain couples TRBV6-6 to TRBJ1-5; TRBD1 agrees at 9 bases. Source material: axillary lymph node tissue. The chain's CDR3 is CASSHIVGQGPNQPQHF. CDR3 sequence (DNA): TGTGCCAGCAGTCACATCGTGGGACAGGGCCCCAATCAGCCCCAGCATTTT.